The source of this TCR beta chain is a study of blood T cell repertoires in COVID-19. The table came from immunoSEQ multiplex PCR; TCRdb's copy has only in-frame clones and leaves some out. The table has approximately 270,000 clones, under 90% seen once; the top ten hold 2% to 2.5%. CDR1 is SGHAT and CDR2 is FQNNGV in the germline V gene. This CDR3 has 13 amino acids. Trimming removed 6 bases at V and 5 bases at J, with 11 bases between. This receptor was obtained from a man aged 50-59 years with acute or convalescent COVID-19. Sequencing was done on a sample of peripheral blood. V and J are TRBV11-2 and TRBJ2-1; D unclear. The CDR3 region has the DNA TGTGCCAGCAGTCACCCCTATCACAATGAGCAGTTCTTC. Translation: CASSHPYHNEQFF. Drawing the rest from reference TRBV11-2 and TRBJ2-1, the complete variable domain is EAGVAQSPRYKIIEKRQSVAFWCNPISGHATLYWYQQILGQGPKLLIQFQNNGVVDDSQLPKDRFSAERLKGVDSTLKIQPAKLEDSAVYLCASSHPYHNEQFFGPGTRLTVL.